Each of the 11 T cell receptor beta chains below was sequenced from the same sample in a study of CD8+ T cells in alopecia areata. RNA was extracted and reverse transcribed into cDNA as the sequencing template. Here immunoSEQ multiplex PCR was the method, and the copy in TCRdb shows in-frame clones only, minus some. Among about 200,000 clones listed, 50% to 75% were seen once. As for treatment: oral pan-JAK inhibitor, 5-10 mg twice daily. The sample here was CD4+ T cells sorted from blood, taken at week 4, from a patient treated with tofacitinib. The source is a human donor with alopecia areata.

The DNA for the CDR3 is TGTGCCAGCAGCGCCCCCGAAGGGCCTGAAGCTTTCTTT. It codes for CASSAPEGPEAFF. The chain is built from TRBV7-2 and TRBJ1-1, with unresolved D. The CDR3 extends over 13 amino acids. The germline gives CDR1 SGHTA, CDR2 FQGNSA. V was shortened by 5 bases and J by 6 bases, with 13 bases between the two germline ends.

Only a few counts were recorded for this clone. This chain connects TRBV4-3 to TRBJ1-2; D ambiguous. Germline CDR1 and CDR2: LGHNA and YSLEER. CDR3 length: 13 residues. V was trimmed by 1 base and J by 8 bases, leaving 11 bases between them. CDR3 nucleotide sequence: TGCGCCAGCAGCCAAGCGAAAGGGAGGGGCTACACCTTC. It encodes CASSQAKGRGYTF.

V and J are TRBV10-3 and TRBJ1-5; no clear D. The CDR3 is 15 amino acids. The germline V gene has CDR1 ENHRY and CDR2 SYGVKD. V was clipped by 6 bases and J by 0 bases, with 12 bases between them. The CDR3: CAIRPAGNSNQPQHF. In DNA, the CDR3 is TGTGCCATCAGGCCGGCGGGAAATAGCAATCAGCCCCAGCATTTT.

V gene TRBV4-3 combines with J gene TRBJ1-4; TRBD1 might be the D (5 bases). Germline lookup yields CDR1 LGHNA and CDR2 YSLEER. The CDR3 consists of 17 residues. Trimming took 1 base from V and 3 from J, leaving 15 bases between them. The CDR3 bases are TGCGCCAGCAGCCAAGGTCCAAAGGGGACGGCTAATGAAAAACTGTTTTTT. Protein product: CASSQGPKGTANEKLFF.

The rearrangement links TRBV5-6 to TRBJ2-7; 9 positions agree with TRBD1. This CDR3 has 14 amino acids. The germline V gene encodes CDR1 SGHDT and CDR2 YYEEEE. J lost 4 bases, V lost 3 bases, and 5 bases had no gene match. CDR3 DNA sequence: TGTGCCAGCAGCTACGGACAGGGGAGGTACGAGCAGTACTTC. Translating it yields CASSYGQGRYEQYF.

The chain is built from TRBV4-1 and TRBJ2-5, with 11 nucleotides matching TRBD2. The CDR3 spans 16 residues. Germline V CDR1 and CDR2: MGHRA, YSYEKL. Trimming at V came to 3 bases and at J to 3 bases, leaving 6 bases not matched to a gene. CDR3 nucleotide sequence: TGCGCCAGCAGCCAGAACCCGGGACTAGCGGAAGAGACCCAGTACTTC. It translates to CASSQNPGLAEETQYF.

The rearrangement uses TRBV2 and TRBJ2-5, with D unclear. The V end lost 5 bases, the J end lost 4 bases, and 8 bases lay between the germline ends. The CDR3 has 12 amino acids. From germline, CDR1 is SNHLY and CDR2 FYNNEI. Here the CDR3 DNA reads TGTGCCAGCAGTCCGTCCCCAGAGACCCAGTACTTC. The encoded protein is CASSPSPETQYF.

The genes are TRBV5-1 and TRBJ1-1; D remains ambiguous. The V gene's germline CDR1 is SGHRS and CDR2 YFSETQ. This CDR3 region has 13 residues. The V and J ends lost 2 bases and 3 bases respectively, with 8 bases between them. The DNA of the CDR3 is TGCGCCAGCAGCTTTGGGGTGGACACTGAAGCTTTCTTT. Its protein product is CASSFGVDTEAFF.

This clone was seen only a few times. The rearrangement uses TRBV30 and TRBJ1-5, with D uncertain. CDR3 length equals 12 residues. V was shortened by 3 bases and J by 3 bases, with 6 bases between the two germline ends. Germline CDR1 GTSNPN, CDR2 SVGIG (reference sequence). The DNA of the CDR3 is TGTGCCTGGAGCGGAAACAATCAGCCCCAGCATTTT. Translating gives CAWSGNNQPQHF.

J is TRBJ1-1 and V is TRBV10-3, with D unresolved. Trimming took off 2 bases at V and 2 bases at J, with 9 bases between the two ends. The CDR3 contains 14 residues. Germline loops: CDR1 ENHRY, CDR2 SYGVKD. CDR3 residues: CAISERDKNTEAFF. For the CDR3, the DNA is TGTGCCATCAGTGAGAGGGATAAAAACACTGAAGCTTTCTTT.

A few counts support this clone. The chain carries TRBV4-1 and TRBJ2-3, with TRBD1 as a possible D gene (5 bases). Trimming took off 3 bases at V and 5 bases at J, with 9 bases between the two ends. CDR1 and CDR2 (germline): MGHRA, YSYEKL. The length of the CDR3 is 13 residues. CDR3 protein: CASSHQGVDTQYF. For the CDR3, the DNA is TGCGCCAGCAGCCACCAAGGGGTAGATACGCAGTATTTT.